Listed here are 9 T cell receptor beta chains from one sample, sequenced in a study of cytomegalovirus exposure and HLA in healthy donors. Amplification used 60 Vbeta primers and 13 Jbeta primers. Here immunoSEQ multiplex PCR was the method, and the copy in TCRdb shows in-frame clones only, minus some. The sample has around 130,000 clones, 8.5% seen once. Sequencing was done on a sample of PBMCs. Receptor source: a man aged 35 to 55 in good health and CMV-seronegative.

V is TRBV6-1 and J is TRBJ2-1; 10 bases align to TRBD2. The J segment lost 3 bases and the V segment lost 3 bases, leaving 2 bases of the junction unmatched. The CDR3 covers 15 residues. From germline, CDR1 is MNHNS and CDR2 SASEGT. The CDR3 bases are TGTGCCAGCAGTGATCTAGCGGGGGACTACAATGAGCAGTTCTTC. This codes for CASSDLAGDYNEQFF.

The chain recombines TRBV10-3 with TRBJ2-3, with TRBD1 as a possible D gene (5 bases). The germline V gene encodes CDR1 ENHRY and CDR2 SYGVKD. The CDR3 runs to 13 residues. The V gene lost 10 bases and the J gene lost 4 bases, with 15 bases spanning the gap. CDR3 in amino acids: CATQGIQADTQYF. The CDR3 nucleotides read TGTGCCACCCAGGGAATTCAGGCAGATACGCAGTATTTT.

V gene TRBV29-1 combines with J gene TRBJ2-5; 12 nucleotides align to TRBD2. V dropped 5 bases and J dropped 10; count of bases not matched to a gene: 5. Germline V lookup: CDR1 SQVTM, CDR2 ANQGSEA. This CDR3 has 12 residues. CDR3 nucleotides: TGCAGCGTTCGGACTAGCGGGGAGGGCCAGTACTTC. Translation gives CSVRTSGEGQYF.

CDR3 sequence (DNA): TGTGCCGGGAGACAGGGGACGAACACCGGGGAGCTGTTTTTT. It specifies CAGRQGTNTGELFF. The chain recombines TRBV28 with TRBJ2-2; TRBD1 aligns across 8 bases. V was clipped by 11 bases and J by 0 bases; unmatched bases: 5. The CDR3 is made up of 14 amino acids. From germline, CDR1 is MDHEN and CDR2 SYDVKM.

CDR3 region: CASSVGGGMGSTDTQYF. Written as DNA, the CDR3 is TGTGCCAGCAGCGTAGGAGGCGGGATGGGTAGTACAGATACGCAGTATTTT. V is TRBV9 and J is TRBJ2-3, with a tentative D call TRBD2 (6 bases). V was clipped by 0 bases and J by 3 bases, with 17 bases between them. CDR3 length: 17 residues. From germline, CDR1 is SGDLS and CDR2 YYNGEE.

This clone has only a few counts. The chain has TRBV21-1 and TRBJ1-5; the DNA was not used to check the table's D call, TRBD1. TRBV21-1 is flagged as a pseudogene. The CDR3 is 16 amino acids. CDR3 DNA: TGTGCCAGCAGCCCCCCGGGACAGGGGACAAATCAGCCCCAACATTTT. Translated, it gives CASSPPGQGTNQPQHF.

V gene TRBV6-5 combines with J gene TRBJ2-3; D may be TRBD2 (6 bases). The germline V gene has CDR1 MNHEY and CDR2 SVGAGI. CDR3 length: 14 residues. V lost 6 bases, J lost 4 bases, and 14 bases lay in between. The CDR3, as DNA: TGTGCCAGCAGGTCACCCCTAGCGCCAGATACGCAGTATTTT. This encodes CASRSPLAPDTQYF.

Only a few counts were recorded for this clone. The gene calls are TRBV6-6 and TRBJ2-7; no reliable D call. Germline values: CDR1 MNHNY, CDR2 SVGAGI (reference sequence). V lost 2 bases to trimming and J lost 2 bases, with 7 bases between them. The CDR3 is made up of 13 amino acids. Here the CDR3 DNA reads TGTGCCAGCAGTTACGGCAGGACCTACGAGCAGTACTTC. Translating gives CASSYGRTYEQYF.

In the case of this clone: One end of the junction is discordant with germline, which a read error may explain. V is TRBV7-8 and J is TRBJ2-5; 9 bases are a match to TRBD2. The CDR3 is made up of 16 amino acids. CDR1 SGHVS and CDR2 FQNEAQ come from the germline V gene. CDR3 sequence: CASSLGPTSGQEIQYF. The CDR3 region has the DNA TGTGCCAGCAGCTTAGGGCCCACTAGCGGGCAAGAGATCCAGTACTTC.